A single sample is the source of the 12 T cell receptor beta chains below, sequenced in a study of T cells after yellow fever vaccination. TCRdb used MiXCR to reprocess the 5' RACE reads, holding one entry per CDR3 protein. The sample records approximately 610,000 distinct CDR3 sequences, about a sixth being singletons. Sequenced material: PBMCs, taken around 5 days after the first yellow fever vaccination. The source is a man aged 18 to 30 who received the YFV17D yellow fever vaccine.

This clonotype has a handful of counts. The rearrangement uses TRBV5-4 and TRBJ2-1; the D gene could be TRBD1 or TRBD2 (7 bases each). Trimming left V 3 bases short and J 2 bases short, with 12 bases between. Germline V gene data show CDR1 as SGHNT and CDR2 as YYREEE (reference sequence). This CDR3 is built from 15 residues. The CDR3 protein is CASSSRGGTYNEQFF. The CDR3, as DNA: TGTGCCAGCAGCTCCAGGGGGGGTACCTACAATGAGCAGTTCTTC.

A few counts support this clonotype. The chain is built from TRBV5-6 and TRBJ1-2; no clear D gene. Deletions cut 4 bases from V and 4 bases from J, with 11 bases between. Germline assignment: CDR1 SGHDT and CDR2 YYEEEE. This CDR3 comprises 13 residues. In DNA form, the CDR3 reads TGTGCCAGCAGCCGGTTGGAGGCCTATGGCTACACCTTC. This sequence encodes CASSRLEAYGYTF.

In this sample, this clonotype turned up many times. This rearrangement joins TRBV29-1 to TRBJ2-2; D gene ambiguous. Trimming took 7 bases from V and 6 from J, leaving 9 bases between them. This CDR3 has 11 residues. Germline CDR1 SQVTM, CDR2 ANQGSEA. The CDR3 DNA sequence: TGCAGCGCCTCAGGTCCCGGGGAGCTGTTTTTT. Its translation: CSASGPGELFF.

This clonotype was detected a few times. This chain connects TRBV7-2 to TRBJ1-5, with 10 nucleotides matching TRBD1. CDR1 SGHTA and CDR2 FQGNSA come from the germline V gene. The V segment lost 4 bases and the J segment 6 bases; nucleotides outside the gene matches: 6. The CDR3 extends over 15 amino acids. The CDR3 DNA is TGTGCCAGCAGCTCGGGACAGGGGTACGCTCAGCCCCAGCATTTT. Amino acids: CASSSGQGYAQPQHF.

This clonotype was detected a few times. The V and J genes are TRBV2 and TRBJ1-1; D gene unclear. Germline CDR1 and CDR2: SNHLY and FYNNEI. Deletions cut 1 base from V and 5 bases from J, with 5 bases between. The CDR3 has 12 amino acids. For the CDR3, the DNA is TGTGCCAGCAGTGAAGGGTGGACTGAAGCTTTCTTT. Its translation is CASSEGWTEAFF.

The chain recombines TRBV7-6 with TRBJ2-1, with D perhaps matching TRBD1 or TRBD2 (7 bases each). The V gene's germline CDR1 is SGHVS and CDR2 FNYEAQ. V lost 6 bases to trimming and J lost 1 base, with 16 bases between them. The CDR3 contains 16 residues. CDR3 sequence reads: CASSNRGGGSYNEQFF. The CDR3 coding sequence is TGTGCCAGCAGTAACAGGGGCGGGGGATCCTACAATGAGCAGTTCTTC.

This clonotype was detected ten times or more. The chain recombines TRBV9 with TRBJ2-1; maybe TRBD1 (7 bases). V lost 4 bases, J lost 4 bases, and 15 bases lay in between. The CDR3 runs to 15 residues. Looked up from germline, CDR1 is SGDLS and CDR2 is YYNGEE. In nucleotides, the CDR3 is TGTGCCAGCAGCCTAGGAGGGGGCCAGTACAATGAGCAGTTCTTC. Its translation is CASSLGGGQYNEQFF.

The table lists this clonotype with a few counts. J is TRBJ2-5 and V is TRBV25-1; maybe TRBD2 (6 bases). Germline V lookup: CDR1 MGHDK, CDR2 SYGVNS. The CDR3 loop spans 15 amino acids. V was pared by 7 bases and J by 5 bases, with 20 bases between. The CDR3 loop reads CASIHIPLARETQYF. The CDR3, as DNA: TGTGCCAGCATCCACATCCCCCTAGCGCGGGAGACCCAGTACTTC.

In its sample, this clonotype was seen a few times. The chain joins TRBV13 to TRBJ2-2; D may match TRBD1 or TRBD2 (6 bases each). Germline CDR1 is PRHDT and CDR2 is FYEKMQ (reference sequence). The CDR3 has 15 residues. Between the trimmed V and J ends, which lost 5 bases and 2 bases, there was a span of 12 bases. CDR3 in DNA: TGTGCCAGCAGCCCGGGGGCCTACAACACCGGGGAGCTGTTTTTT. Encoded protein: CASSPGAYNTGELFF.

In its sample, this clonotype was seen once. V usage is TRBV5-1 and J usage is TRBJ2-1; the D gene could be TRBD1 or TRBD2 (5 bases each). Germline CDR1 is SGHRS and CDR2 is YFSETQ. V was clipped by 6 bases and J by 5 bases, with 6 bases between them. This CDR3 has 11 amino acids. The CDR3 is CASMGDNEQFF. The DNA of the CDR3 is TGCGCCAGCATGGGGGACAATGAGCAGTTCTTC.

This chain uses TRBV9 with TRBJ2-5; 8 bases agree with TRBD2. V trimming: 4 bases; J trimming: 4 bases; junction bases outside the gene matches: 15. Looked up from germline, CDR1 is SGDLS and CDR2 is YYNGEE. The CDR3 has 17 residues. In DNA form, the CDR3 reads TGTGCCAGCAGCCCCCGCCAAGCGGGGGCGGGGGGAGAGACCCAGTACTTC. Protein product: CASSPRQAGAGGETQYF.

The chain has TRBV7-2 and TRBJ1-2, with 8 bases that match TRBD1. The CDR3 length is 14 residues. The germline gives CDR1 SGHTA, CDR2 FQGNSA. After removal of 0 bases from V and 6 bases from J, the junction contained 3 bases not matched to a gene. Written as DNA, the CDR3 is TGTGCCAGCAGCTTAGCGGGACAGGACGATGGCTACACCTTC. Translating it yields CASSLAGQDDGYTF.